The T cell receptor beta chain described here comes from a study of response to subunit inactivated influenza vaccine. TCRdb reprocessed the RT-PCR reads via MiXCR and lists one record per CDR3 protein. The data hold under 800,000 distinct CDR3 sequences, with about 15% observed a single time. Study-level results: That few new T cells are recruited by each seasonal influenza vaccination was the authors' suggestion.

V lost 3 bases, J lost 7 bases, and 14 bases lay in between. CDR3 length equals 14 residues. Per the germline V gene, CDR1 is SGHDT and CDR2 is YYEEEE. Points on this clonotype: The antigen is unknown.

V is TRBV5-6 and J is TRBJ2-1, with a weak D call TRBD1 (5 bases). The material was PBMCs from blood, obtained less than 15 days before vaccination. This sequence originates from a man aged 45-60 years who received an inactivated influenza vaccine. CDR3 region: CASSYFTGMNEQFF. As DNA, the CDR3 is TGTGCCAGCAGCTATTTTACAGGTATGAATGAGCAGTTCTTC.